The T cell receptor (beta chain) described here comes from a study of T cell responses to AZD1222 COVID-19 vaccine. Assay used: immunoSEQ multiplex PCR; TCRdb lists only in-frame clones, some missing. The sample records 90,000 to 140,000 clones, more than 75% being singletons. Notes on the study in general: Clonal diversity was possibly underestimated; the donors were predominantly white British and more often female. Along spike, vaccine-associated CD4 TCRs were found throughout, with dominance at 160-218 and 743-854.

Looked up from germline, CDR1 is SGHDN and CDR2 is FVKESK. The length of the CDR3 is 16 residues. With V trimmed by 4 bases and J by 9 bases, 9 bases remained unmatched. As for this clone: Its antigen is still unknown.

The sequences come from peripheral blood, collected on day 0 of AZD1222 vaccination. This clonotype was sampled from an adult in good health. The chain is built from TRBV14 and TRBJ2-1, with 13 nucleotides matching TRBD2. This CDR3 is CASSPPGLAGLGEQFF. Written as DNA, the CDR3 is TGTGCCAGCAGCCCACCGGGACTAGCGGGACTGGGTGAGCAGTTCTTC.